This T cell receptor (beta chain) is from a study of blood T cell repertoires in COVID-19. As for the study in general: The origin of the acute and convalescent COVID-19 samples was the United States, Italy and Spain. T cells, B-cell-depleted T cells, or PBMCs provided the cDNA or gDNA that served as material.

In the original processing: Estimation of nucleated cell counts was performed using reference gene primer amplification. Using immunoSEQ multiplex PCR, the repertoire was profiled, and TCRdb retains in-frame clones only, with some absent. That table is the source of V, J and clone size, and D and trimming were worked out from the DNA. The data hold around 18,000 clones, with 85% to 90% observed a single time. Germline V lookup: CDR1 MNHEY, CDR2 SVGAGI. V shed 7 bases and J 3 bases; nucleotides not matched to a gene: 4. This CDR3 spans 13 amino acids. The receptor comes from a man in his sixties with active COVID-19. The sequencing sample was made of peripheral blood. The chain uses TRBV6-5 and TRBJ1-2, with 8 bases matching TRBD1. As DNA, the CDR3 is TGTGCCAGCAAGACAGGGGCGGACTATGGCTACACCTTC. It codes for CASKTGADYGYTF.